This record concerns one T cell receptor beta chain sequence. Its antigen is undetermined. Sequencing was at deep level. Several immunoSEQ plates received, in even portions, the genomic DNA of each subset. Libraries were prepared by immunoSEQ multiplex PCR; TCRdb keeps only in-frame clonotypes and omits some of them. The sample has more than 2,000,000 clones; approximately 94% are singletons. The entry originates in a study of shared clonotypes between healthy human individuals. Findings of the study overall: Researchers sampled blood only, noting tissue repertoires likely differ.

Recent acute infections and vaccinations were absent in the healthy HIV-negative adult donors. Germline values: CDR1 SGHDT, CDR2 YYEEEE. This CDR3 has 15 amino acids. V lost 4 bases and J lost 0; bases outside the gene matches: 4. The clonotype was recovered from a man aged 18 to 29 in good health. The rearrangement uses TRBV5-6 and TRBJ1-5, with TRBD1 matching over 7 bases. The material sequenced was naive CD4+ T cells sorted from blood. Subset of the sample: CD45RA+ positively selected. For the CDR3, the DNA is TGTGCCAGCAGCACACAGGGGATTAGCAATCAGCCCCAGCATTTT. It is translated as CASSTQGISNQPQHF.